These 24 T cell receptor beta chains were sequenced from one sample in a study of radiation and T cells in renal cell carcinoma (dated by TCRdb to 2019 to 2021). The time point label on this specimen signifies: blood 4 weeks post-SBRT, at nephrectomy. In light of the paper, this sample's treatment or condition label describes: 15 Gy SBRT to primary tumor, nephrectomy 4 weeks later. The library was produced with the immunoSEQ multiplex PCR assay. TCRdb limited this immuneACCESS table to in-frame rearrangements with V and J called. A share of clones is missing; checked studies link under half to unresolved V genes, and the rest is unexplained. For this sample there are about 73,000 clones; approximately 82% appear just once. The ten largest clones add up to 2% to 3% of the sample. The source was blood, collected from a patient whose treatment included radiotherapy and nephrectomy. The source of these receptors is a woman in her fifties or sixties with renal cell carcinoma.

The CDR3 sequence: CASSPRAVNEQFF. CDR3 in DNA: TGTGCCAGCAGCCCCCGAGCCGTCAATGAGCAGTTCTTC. This chain links TRBV5-4 with TRBJ2-1, with D unclear. The CDR3 runs to 13 residues. V lost 4 bases, J lost 6 bases, and 11 bases lay in between. Germline values: CDR1 SGHNT, CDR2 YYREEE (reference sequence).

The CDR3 here is CASRVTGDGQPQHF. Written as DNA, the CDR3 is TGTGCCAGCAGGGTGACAGGGGACGGTCAGCCCCAGCATTTT. The V gene is TRBV28, the J gene TRBJ1-5; 8 nucleotides agree with TRBD1. Per the germline V gene, CDR1 is MDHEN and CDR2 is SYDVKM. V was pared by 6 bases and J by 6 bases, with 7 bases of the junction left unmatched. This CDR3 comprises 14 residues.

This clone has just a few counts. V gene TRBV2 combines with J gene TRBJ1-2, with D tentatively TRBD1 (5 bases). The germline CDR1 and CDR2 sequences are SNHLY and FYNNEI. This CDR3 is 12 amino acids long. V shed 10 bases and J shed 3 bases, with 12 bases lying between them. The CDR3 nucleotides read TGTGCCACCCCAGTAGGGGACTATGGCTACACCTTC. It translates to CATPVGDYGYTF.

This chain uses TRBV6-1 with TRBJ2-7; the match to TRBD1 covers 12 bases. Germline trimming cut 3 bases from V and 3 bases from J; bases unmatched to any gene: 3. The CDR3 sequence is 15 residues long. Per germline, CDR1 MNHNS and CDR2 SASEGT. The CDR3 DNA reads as TGTGCCAGCAGTGAGGGGACAGGGGGCTACTACGAGCAGTACTTC. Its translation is CASSEGTGGYYEQYF.

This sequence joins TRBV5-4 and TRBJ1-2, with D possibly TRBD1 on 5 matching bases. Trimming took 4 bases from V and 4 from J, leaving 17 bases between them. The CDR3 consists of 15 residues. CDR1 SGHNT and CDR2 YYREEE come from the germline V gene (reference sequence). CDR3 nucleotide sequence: TGTGCCAGCAGCCTAGAAACGGGGGGGAGCTATGGCTACACCTTC. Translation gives CASSLETGGSYGYTF.

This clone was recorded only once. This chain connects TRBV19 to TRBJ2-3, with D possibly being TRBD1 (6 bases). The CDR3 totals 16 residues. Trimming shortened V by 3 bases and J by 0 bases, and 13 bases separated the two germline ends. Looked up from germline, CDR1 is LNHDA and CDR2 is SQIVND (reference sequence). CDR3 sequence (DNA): TGTGCCAGTAGTATTCGAAGGGGGTCTAGCACAGATACGCAGTATTTT. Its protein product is CASSIRRGSSTDTQYF.

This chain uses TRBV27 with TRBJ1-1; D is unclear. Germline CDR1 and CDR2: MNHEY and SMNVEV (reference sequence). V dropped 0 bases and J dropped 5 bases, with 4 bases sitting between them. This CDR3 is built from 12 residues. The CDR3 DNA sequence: TGTGCCAGCAGTTTATCGAGGACTGAAGCTTTCTTT. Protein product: CASSLSRTEAFF.

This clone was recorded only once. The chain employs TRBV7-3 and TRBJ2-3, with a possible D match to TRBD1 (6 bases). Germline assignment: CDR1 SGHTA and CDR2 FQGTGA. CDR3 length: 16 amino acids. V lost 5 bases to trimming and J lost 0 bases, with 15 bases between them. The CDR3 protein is CASSPGRGFSTDTQYF. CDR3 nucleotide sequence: TGTGCCAGCAGCCCTGGCAGGGGATTCAGCACAGATACGCAGTATTTT.

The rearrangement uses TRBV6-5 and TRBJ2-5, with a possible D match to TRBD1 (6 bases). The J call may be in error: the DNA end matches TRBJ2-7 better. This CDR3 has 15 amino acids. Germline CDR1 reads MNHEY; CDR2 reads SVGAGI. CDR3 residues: CASSRRQVSSYEQYF. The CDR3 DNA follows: TGTGCCAGCAGCCGCCGACAGGTGAGCTCCTACGAGCAGTACTTC.

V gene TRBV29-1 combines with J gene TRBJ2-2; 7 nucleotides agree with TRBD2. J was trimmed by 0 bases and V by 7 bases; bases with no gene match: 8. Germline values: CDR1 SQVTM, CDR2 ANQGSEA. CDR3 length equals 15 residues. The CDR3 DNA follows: TGCAGCGCCCTGAAAGCGGGGTCGAACACCGGGGAGCTGTTTTTT. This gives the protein CSALKAGSNTGELFF.

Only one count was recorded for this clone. CDR3 loop: CASSIAARENTEAFF. The CDR3 bases are TGTGCCAGTAGTATAGCGGCCCGCGAGAACACTGAAGCTTTCTTT. V and J are TRBV19 and TRBJ1-1; D remains unclear. The V end was cut by 1 base, the J end by 1 base, with 10 bases between. Per germline, CDR1 LNHDA and CDR2 SQIVND (reference sequence). The CDR3 spans 15 residues.

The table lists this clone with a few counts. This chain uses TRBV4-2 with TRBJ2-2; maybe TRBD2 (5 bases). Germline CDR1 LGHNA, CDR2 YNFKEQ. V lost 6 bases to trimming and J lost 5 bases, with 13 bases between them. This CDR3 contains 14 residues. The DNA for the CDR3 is TGTGCCAGCAGTCTCGCCCCGGGGACCGGGGAGCTGTTTTTT. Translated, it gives CASSLAPGTGELFF.

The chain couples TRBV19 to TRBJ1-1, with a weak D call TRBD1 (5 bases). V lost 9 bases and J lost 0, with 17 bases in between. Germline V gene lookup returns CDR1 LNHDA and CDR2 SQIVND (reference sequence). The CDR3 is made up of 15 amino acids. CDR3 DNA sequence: TGTGCCAGCACCAGAACCGGGGGTTTGAACACTGAAGCTTTCTTT. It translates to CASTRTGGLNTEAFF.

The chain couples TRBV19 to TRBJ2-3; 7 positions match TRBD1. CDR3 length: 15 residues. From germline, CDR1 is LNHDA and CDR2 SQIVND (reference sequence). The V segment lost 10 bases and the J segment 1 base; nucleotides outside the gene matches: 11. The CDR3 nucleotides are TGTGCCACCACTCCACAACAGGGGCGCACAGATACGCAGTATTTT. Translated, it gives CATTPQQGRTDTQYF.

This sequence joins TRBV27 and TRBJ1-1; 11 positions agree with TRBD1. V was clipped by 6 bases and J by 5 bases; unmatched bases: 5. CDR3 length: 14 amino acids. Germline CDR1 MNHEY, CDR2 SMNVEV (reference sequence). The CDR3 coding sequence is TGTGCCAGCAGGAGGACAGGGGGCTGGACTGAAGCTTTCTTT. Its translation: CASRRTGGWTEAFF.

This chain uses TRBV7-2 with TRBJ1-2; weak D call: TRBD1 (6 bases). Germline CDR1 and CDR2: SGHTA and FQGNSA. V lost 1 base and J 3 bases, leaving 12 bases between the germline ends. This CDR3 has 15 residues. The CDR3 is CASSLVQGGYYGYTF. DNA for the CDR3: TGTGCCAGCAGCTTAGTACAGGGAGGTTACTATGGCTACACCTTC.

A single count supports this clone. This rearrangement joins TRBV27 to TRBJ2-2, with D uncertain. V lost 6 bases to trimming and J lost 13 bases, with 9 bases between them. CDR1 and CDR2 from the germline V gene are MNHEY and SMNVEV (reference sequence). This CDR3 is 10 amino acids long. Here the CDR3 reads CASRPPGLFF. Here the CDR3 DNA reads TGTGCCAGCAGACCCCCGGGGCTGTTTTTT.

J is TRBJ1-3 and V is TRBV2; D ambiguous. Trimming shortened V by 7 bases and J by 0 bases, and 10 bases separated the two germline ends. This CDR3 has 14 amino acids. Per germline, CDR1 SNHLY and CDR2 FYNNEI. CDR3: CASTYGGSGNTIYF. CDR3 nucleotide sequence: TGTGCCAGCACCTACGGAGGCTCTGGAAACACCATATATTTT. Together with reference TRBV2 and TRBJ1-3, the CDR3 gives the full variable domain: EPEVTQTPSHQVTQMGQEVILRCVPISNHLYFYWYRQILGQKVEFLVSFYNNEISEKSEIFDDQFSVERPDGSNFTLKIRSTKLEDSAMYFCASTYGGSGNTIYFGEGSWLTVV.

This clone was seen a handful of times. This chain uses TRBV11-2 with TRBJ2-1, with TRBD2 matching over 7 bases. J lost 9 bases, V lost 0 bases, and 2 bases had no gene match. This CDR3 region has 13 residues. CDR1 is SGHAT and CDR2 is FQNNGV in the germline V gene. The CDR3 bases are TGTGCCAGCAGCTTAGAGTCTAGCGGTGAGCAGTTCTTC. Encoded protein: CASSLESSGEQFF.

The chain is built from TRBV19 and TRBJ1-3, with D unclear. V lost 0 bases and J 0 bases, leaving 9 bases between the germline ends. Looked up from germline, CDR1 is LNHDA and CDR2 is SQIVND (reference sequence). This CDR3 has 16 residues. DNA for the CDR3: TGTGCCAGTAGTATAGACTCAGGAAGCTCTGGAAACACCATATATTTT. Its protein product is CASSIDSGSSGNTIYF.

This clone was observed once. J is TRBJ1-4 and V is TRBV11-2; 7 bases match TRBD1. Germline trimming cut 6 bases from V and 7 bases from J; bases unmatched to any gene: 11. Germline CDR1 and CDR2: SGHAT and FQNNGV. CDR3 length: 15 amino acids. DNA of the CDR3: TGTGCCAGCAGGCGAGAGGGGGCAATAACTGAAAAACTGTTTTTT. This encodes CASRREGAITEKLFF.

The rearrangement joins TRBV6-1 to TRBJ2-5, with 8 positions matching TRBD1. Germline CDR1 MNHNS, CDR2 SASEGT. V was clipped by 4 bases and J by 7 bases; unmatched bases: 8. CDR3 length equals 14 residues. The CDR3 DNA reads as TGTGCCAGCAGTGCCGGACAGGGTGCCTTGACCCAGTACTTC. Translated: CASSAGQGALTQYF.

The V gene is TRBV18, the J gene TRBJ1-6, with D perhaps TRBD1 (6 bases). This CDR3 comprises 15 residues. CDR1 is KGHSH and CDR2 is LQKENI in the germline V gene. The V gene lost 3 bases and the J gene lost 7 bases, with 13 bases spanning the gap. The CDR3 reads CASSPGGGGNSPLHF. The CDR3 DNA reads TGTGCCAGCTCACCCGGGGGAGGGGGGAATTCACCCCTCCACTTT. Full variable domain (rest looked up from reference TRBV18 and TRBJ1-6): NAGVMQNPRHLVRRRGQEARLRCSPMKGHSHVYWYRQLPEEGLKFMVYLQKENIIDESGMPKERFSAEFPKEGPSILRIQQVVRGDSAAYFCASSPGGGGNSPLHFGNGTRLTVT.

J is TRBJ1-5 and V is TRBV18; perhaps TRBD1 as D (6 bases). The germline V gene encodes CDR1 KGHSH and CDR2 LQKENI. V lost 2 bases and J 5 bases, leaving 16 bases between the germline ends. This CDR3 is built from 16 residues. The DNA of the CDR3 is TGTGCCAGCTCACCAAGGGAAGTCGCAGGGGATCAGCCCCAGCATTTT. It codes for CASSPREVAGDQPQHF.